This T cell receptor (beta chain) was sequenced during a study of T cell responses to AZD1222 COVID-19 vaccine. TCRdb keeps only in-frame clones here, not all; method: immunoSEQ multiplex PCR. The sample contains 85,000 to 100,000 clones, 85% to 90% of which appear only once. The ends were cut back, 5 bases at V and 4 bases at J, with 15 bases in the middle. This CDR3 is 14 amino acids long. Germline-derived CDR1 and CDR2 are PRHDT and FYEKMQ (reference sequence). The chain employs TRBV13 and TRBJ2-7, with no clear D. The sequences come from peripheral blood, collected 28 days after the second AZD1222 dose. The sequence was collected from an adult who received the AZD1222 COVID-19 vaccine. The CDR3 coding sequence is TGTGCCAGCAGCATTAGACCGTATGGTTACGAGCAGTACTTC. Translation gives CASSIRPYGYEQYF.